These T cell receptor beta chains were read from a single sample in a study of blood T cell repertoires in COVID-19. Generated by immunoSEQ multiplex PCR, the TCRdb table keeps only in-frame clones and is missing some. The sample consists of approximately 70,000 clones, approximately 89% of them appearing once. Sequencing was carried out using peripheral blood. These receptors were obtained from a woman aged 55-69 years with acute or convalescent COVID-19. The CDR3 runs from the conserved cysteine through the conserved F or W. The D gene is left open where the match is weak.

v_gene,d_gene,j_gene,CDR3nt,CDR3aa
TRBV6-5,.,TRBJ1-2,TGTGCCAGCAGTTACTCCTTCAGAAACTATGGCTACACCTTC,CASSYSFRNYGYTF
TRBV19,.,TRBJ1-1,TGTGCCAGTAGTACAAACAGGGACACTGAAGCTTTCTTT,CASSTNRDTEAFF
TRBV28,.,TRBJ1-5,TGTGCCTGCACGGACTCAATCAATCAGCCCCAGCATTTT,CACTDSINQPQHF
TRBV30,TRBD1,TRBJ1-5,TGTGCCTGGAGTGCGGACAGGGGCCAGCCCCAGCATTTT,CAWSADRGQPQHF
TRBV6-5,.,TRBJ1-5,TGTGCCAGCAGAAGGCAGGGGATGGATCAGCCCCAGCATTTT,CASRRQGMDQPQHF
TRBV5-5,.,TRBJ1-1,TGTGCCAGCAGCTTGGGTCTCCTAAACACTGAAGCTTTCTTT,CASSLGLLNTEAFF
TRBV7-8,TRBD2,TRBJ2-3,TGTGCCAGCAGCTTAAGGGTCGGGCGGGGGACCTCCGCAGATACGCAGTATTTT,CASSLRVGRGTSADTQYF
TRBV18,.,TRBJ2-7,TGTGCCAGCTGCCCGGGGGAGGCGAGTGAGCAGTACTTC,CASCPGEASEQYF
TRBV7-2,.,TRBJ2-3,TGTGCCAGCAGCTTAGTAGGCGGGGCCTTCACAGATACGCAGTATTTT,CASSLVGGAFTDTQYF
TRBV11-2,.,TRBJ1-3,TGTGCCAGCAGCCCCCCGTCAGGCTCTGGAAACACCATATATTTT,CASSPPSGSGNTIYF
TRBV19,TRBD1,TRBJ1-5,TGTGCCAGTAGTACTACAGGGGCCCAGCCCCAGCATTTT,CASSTTGAQPQHF
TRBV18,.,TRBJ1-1,TGTGCCAGCTCACCCCAGGGTTCTGAAGCTTTCTTT,CASSPQGSEAFF